Presented here are 21 T cell receptor beta chains from one specimen sequenced in a study of spatial heterogeneity in lung cancer. Time point of the sample: sample taken at primary tumor resection. TCRs were sequenced from unsorted whole RNA of tumor, nontumor lung or PBMC. Via MiXCR, TCRdb re-called the 5' RACE reads, giving one row per CDR3 protein. The profile shows 60,000 to 80,000 distinct CDR3 sequences, 10% to 15% of them singletons. The specimen comprised PBMCs, sampled at surgery. These receptors all stem from a male donor with early-stage non-small cell lung cancer.

The chain recombines TRBV6-4 with TRBJ1-2, with 7 bases matching TRBD1. Trimming removed 4 bases from V and 8 bases from J; junction bases left unmatched: 7. Germline V gene lookup returns CDR1 MRHNA and CDR2 SNTAGT. This CDR3 contains 13 residues. The CDR3 reads CASSADRVSGYTF. CDR3 coding DNA: TGTGCCAGCAGTGCCGACAGGGTCTCGGGCTACACCTTC.

The chain uses TRBV6-6 and TRBJ1-1, with a tentative D call TRBD1 (5 bases). CDR1 and CDR2 (germline): MNHNY, SVGAGI (reference sequence). This CDR3 region has 14 residues. The V end lost 4 bases, the J end lost 6 bases, and 15 bases lay between the germline ends. CDR3 coding DNA: TGTGCCAGCAGTTCAACAGGTGGGGTTTCTGAAGCTTTCTTT. Its protein is CASSSTGGVSEAFF.

This clonotype was detected a few times. The V call is TRBV20-1, the J call TRBJ1-4; TRBD1 matches at 7 bases. CDR3 length: 14 residues. Germline V gene lookup returns CDR1 DFQATT and CDR2 SNEGSKA (reference sequence). CDR3 DNA sequence: TGCGCAGCCCAACCCGGACAGGTTGGTGAAAAACTGTTTTTT. It is translated as CAAQPGQVGEKLFF.

This clonotype was seen at least ten times. This chain connects TRBV7-2 to TRBJ2-7; 7 nucleotides line up with TRBD1. Trimming at V came to 2 bases and at J to 2 bases, leaving 3 bases not matched to a gene. There are 14 residues in the CDR3. CDR1 is SGHTA, CDR2 FQGNSA, per germline. CDR3: CASSLWGQTYEQYF. Here the CDR3 DNA reads TGTGCCAGCAGCTTATGGGGACAGACCTACGAGCAGTACTTC. Drawing the rest from reference TRBV7-2 and TRBJ2-7, the complete variable domain is GAGVSQSPSNKVTEKGKDVELRCDPISGHTALYWYRQSLGQGLEFLIYFQGNSAPDKSGLPSDRFSAERTGGSVSTLTIQRTQQEDSAVYLCASSLWGQTYEQYFGPGTRLTVT.

This chain joins TRBV3-1 and TRBJ2-1, with 8 bases matching TRBD2. Germline CDR1 is LGHDT and CDR2 is YNNKEL (reference sequence). Trimming cost V 3 bases and J 3 bases; bases outside gene matches: 7. This CDR3 comprises 16 residues. The CDR3 bases are TGTGCCAGCAGCCATGCTATAGCGGGAAGCTACAATGAGCAGTTCTTC. Protein product: CASSHAIAGSYNEQFF.

The sample holds many counts of this clonotype. This chain connects TRBV4-1 to TRBJ2-6; 12 positions match TRBD2. Germline V gives CDR1 MGHRA, CDR2 YSYEKL. The CDR3 is 19 residues long. With 1 base clipped from V and 0 bases from J, the junction kept 4 bases outside the gene matches. CDR3 sequence reads: CASSQGASGRVSGANVLTF. CDR3 DNA: TGCGCCAGCAGCCAAGGGGCTAGCGGGAGGGTCTCTGGGGCCAACGTCCTGACTTTC.

This clonotype was counted ten times or more. The chain combines TRBV7-6 with TRBJ2-1; TRBD2 matches 7 bases. V dropped 5 bases and J dropped 0; count of bases not matched to a gene: 10. From germline, CDR1 is SGHVS and CDR2 FNYEAQ. CDR3 length equals 17 residues. The CDR3 nucleotides are TGTGCCAGCAGCCCGACTTCGGGCGGGAGCTCCTACAATGAGCAGTTCTTC. Protein product: CASSPTSGGSSYNEQFF.

In this sample, this clonotype turned up many times. This chain links TRBV11-1 with TRBJ2-7; perhaps TRBD1 as D (6 bases). The CDR3 is 13 amino acids. Trimming left V 3 bases short and J 4 bases short, with 10 bases between. From germline, CDR1 is SGHAT and CDR2 FQDESV (reference sequence). The CDR3 coding sequence is TGTGCCAGCAGCTTCGGACAGACTTACGAGCAGTACTTC. It is translated as CASSFGQTYEQYF.

The chain uses TRBV5-1 and TRBJ2-3; 9 positions match TRBD1. CDR1 and CDR2 from the germline V gene are SGHRS and YFSETQ. The CDR3 is 18 amino acids. Trimming cost V 0 bases and J 0 bases; bases outside gene matches: 8. The CDR3 DNA is TGCGCCAGCAGCTTGGAGGCGCGGACAGGGGTTAGCACAGATACGCAGTATTTT. It encodes CASSLEARTGVSTDTQYF.

The gene calls are TRBV5-1 and TRBJ2-5, with D unclear. Trimming stripped 0 bases from V and 0 bases from J, with 9 bases between. The CDR3 extends over 15 amino acids. Germline CDR1 is SGHRS and CDR2 is YFSETQ. The CDR3 loop reads CASSLGVGYQETQYF. DNA for the CDR3: TGCGCCAGCAGCTTGGGAGTGGGATACCAAGAGACCCAGTACTTC.

This clonotype was picked up a small number of times. The rearrangement links TRBV10-3 to TRBJ1-5; D is ambiguous. The CDR3 length is 13 residues. The V gene's germline CDR1 is ENHRY and CDR2 SYGVKD. With 0 bases removed from V and 7 bases from J, the gap between germline ends came to 7 bases. The CDR3 region has the DNA TGTGCCATCAGTGAGTCGAAGGAGCAGCCCCAGCATTTT. Its translation: CAISESKEQPQHF.

At least ten counts were recorded for this clonotype. J is TRBJ1-5 and V is TRBV30; possibly TRBD1 for D (5 bases). Germline loops: CDR1 GTSNPN, CDR2 SVGIG (reference sequence). This CDR3 is built from 13 residues. V was trimmed by 2 bases and J by 5 bases, leaving 10 bases between them. CDR3 bases: TGTGCCTGGAGTTTGGACACAGATCAGCCCCAGCATTTT. Protein product: CAWSLDTDQPQHF.

Concerning this clonotype: This clone may be a read error of a much larger clone one base away. The CDR3 end shows no conserved phenylalanine or tryptophan, and so a read error is likely. The rearrangement links TRBV7-2 to TRBJ2-6; a possible D gene is TRBD1 (5 bases). The CDR3 length is 15 residues. The germline V gene encodes CDR1 SGHTA and CDR2 FQGNSA. The germline V and J ends were trimmed by 5 bases and 2 bases, with 10 bases remaining between them. The CDR3 is CASSLQAPGANVLTS. In DNA form, the CDR3 reads TGTGCCAGCAGCCTACAGGCCCCTGGGGCCAACGTCCTGACTTCC.

DNA of the CDR3: TGCGCCAGCAGCCACCCCATCAGGGGAAGGGTGAGCTCCTACAATGAGCAGTTCTTC. It encodes CASSHPIRGRVSSYNEQFF. This rearrangement joins TRBV5-1 to TRBJ2-1; maybe TRBD1 (6 bases). V lost 4 bases and J lost 0, with 23 bases in between. The CDR3 has 19 amino acids. Germline V gives CDR1 SGHRS, CDR2 YFSETQ.

The J gene is TRBJ2-3, the V gene TRBV14, with no clear D. V gave up 7 bases and J gave up 1 base, with 9 bases separating them. CDR3 size: 13 residues. Germline loops: CDR1 SGHDN, CDR2 FVKESK. For the CDR3, the DNA is TGTGCCAGCACTTTCTACCGCACAGATACGCAGTATTTT. Its translation is CASTFYRTDTQYF.

This clonotype has more than one count but fewer than ten. The gene calls are TRBV29-1 and TRBJ2-3, with 7 positions matching TRBD2. The V gene end was trimmed by 3 bases and the J gene end by 3 bases; junction bases not matched to a gene: 9. Germline V lookup: CDR1 SQVTM, CDR2 ANQGSEA. The CDR3 extends over 15 amino acids. The CDR3 loop reads CSVEAGRTGTDTQYF. In DNA form, the CDR3 reads TGCAGCGTTGAGGCCGGGAGGACGGGAACAGATACGCAGTATTTT.

The V and J genes are TRBV29-1 and TRBJ2-1; either TRBD1 or TRBD2 may fit D (5 bases each). Germline V gene data show CDR1 as SQVTM and CDR2 as ANQGSEA. The CDR3 totals 14 residues. V lost 6 bases, J lost 8 bases, and 20 bases lay in between. The CDR3 reads CSVHLTGPKDEQFF. DNA of the CDR3: TGCAGCGTCCACCTAACGGGACCTAAGGATGAGCAGTTCTTC.

The chain uses TRBV5-1 and TRBJ2-3; D is uncertain. The V gene's germline CDR1 is SGHRS and CDR2 YFSETQ. The germline V and J ends were trimmed by 4 bases and 1 base, with 16 bases remaining between them. This CDR3 is built from 16 residues. CDR3 loop: CASSHTGLTGTDTQYF. CDR3 coding DNA: TGCGCCAGCAGCCATACTGGCCTCACCGGCACAGATACGCAGTATTTT.

This clonotype was counted many times. The chain carries TRBV12-3 or TRBV12-4 and TRBJ1-2; D possibly corresponds to TRBD1 (5 bases). V lost 2 bases, J lost 8 bases, and 12 bases lay in between. The CDR3 totals 13 residues. CDR3 residues: CASSLYGRGGYTF. For the CDR3, the DNA is TGTGCCAGCAGTTTATATGGAAGGGGAGGCTACACCTTC.

The table lists this clonotype with many counts. J is TRBJ2-1 and V is TRBV5-1; D may be TRBD1 (5 bases). The CDR3 extends over 15 amino acids. The germline gives CDR1 SGHRS, CDR2 YFSETQ. V lost 0 bases, J lost 8 bases, and 15 bases lay in between. CDR3 bases: TGCGCCAGCAGCTTGGAAGTGGCAGGGCGGCATGAGCAGTTCTTC. It encodes CASSLEVAGRHEQFF.

In this sample, this clonotype turned up once. The V call is TRBV20-1, the J call TRBJ2-7; 8 bases match TRBD1. In germline, CDR1 is DFQATT, CDR2 SNEGSKA (reference sequence). The CDR3 has 14 amino acids. J was trimmed by 3 bases and V by 4 bases; bases with no gene match: 8. The CDR3 loop is CSAIPQGALYEQYF. As DNA, the CDR3 is TGCAGTGCTATACCCCAGGGGGCCCTCTACGAGCAGTACTTC.